A selection of T cell receptor beta chains follows, all from one sample in a study of T cells after yellow fever vaccination. Each CDR3 protein is one row after TCRdb ran MiXCR on the 5' RACE reads. The table shows around 340,000 distinct CDR3 sequences, with more than 8.5% occurring only once. Sequencing used PBMCs, obtained on the day of the first yellow fever vaccination. Receptor source: a young man who received the YFV17D yellow fever vaccine. Each CDR3 is given with its conserved first and last residue. A D gene is named only where the DNA matches it firmly. Rows may omit the clone size; those that give it use once, few, many or a size class.

clone_size j_call d_call v_call cdr3_nt cdr3_aa
few TRBJ2-2 TRBD1 TRBV7-7 TGTGCTAGCAGCTTAGCTCTTGACAGGGCGGCCGGGGAGCTGTTTTTT CASSLALDRAAGELFF
few TRBJ2-3 NA TRBV4-2 TGTGCCAGCAGCCAAGTTGGGGGGGGCCTCAGCACAGATACGCAGTATTTT CASSQVGGGLSTDTQYF
NA TRBJ1-1 TRBD1 TRBV12-3/TRBV12-4 TGTGCCAGCACCCTGACAGGGAGAAACACTGAAGCTTTCTTT CASTLTGRNTEAFF
few TRBJ1-2 TRBD1 TRBV5-6 TGTGCCAGCAGCTTCCAGGGGGGACAGGGTTTCTATGGCTACACCTTC CASSFQGGQGFYGYTF
NA TRBJ1-2 TRBD1 TRBV4-2 TGTGCCAGCAGCCAAGATGCGGACAGGGACTATGGCTACACCTTC CASSQDADRDYGYTF
NA TRBJ1-6 NA TRBV7-2 TGTGCCAGCAGCTTTCGCGGGACGGGGTCACCCCTCCACTTT CASSFRGTGSPLHF
few TRBJ2-1 NA TRBV7-3 TGTGCCAGCAGCTCAGGTGTAGAGGCACTAGGGCAGTTCTTC CASSSGVEALGQFF
few TRBJ2-1 TRBD2 TRBV20-1 TGCAGTGCTAGAGATCTTTTAGCGGGGGGGCTCACCTACAATGAGCAGTTCTTC CSARDLLAGGLTYNEQFF
many TRBJ1-1 NA TRBV12-3/TRBV12-4 TGTGCCAGCAGTTTAGGTTCCCAGGGGACTGAAGCTTTCTTT CASSLGSQGTEAFF
few TRBJ2-3 TRBD2 TRBV5-4 TGTGCCAGCAGCTTAGGGCGGGGGGGGATCACAGATACGCAGTATTTT CASSLGRGGITDTQYF
many TRBJ2-3 NA TRBV4-1 TGCGCCAGCAGCCAAGGGGCTCGGGGGCCCCAAGGGACAGATACGCAGTATTTT CASSQGARGPQGTDTQYF
few TRBJ1-6 NA TRBV14 TGTGCCAGCAGCCAAGATCTATACGGGGCGCGACATTCACCCCTCCACTTT CASSQDLYGARHSPLHF
NA TRBJ2-7 NA TRBV6-5 TGTGCCAGCAGTTACTCGCTAGCCAGTTCCTACGAGCAGTACTTC CASSYSLASSYEQYF
once TRBJ1-6 TRBD1 TRBV7-2 TGTGCCAGCAGCTTAGAATCAGACAGGGATTCACCCCTCCACTTT CASSLESDRDSPLHF
few TRBJ2-5 NA TRBV5-6 TGTGCCAGCAGCTTGGTGGGCATGGAGACCCAGTACTTC CASSLVGMETQYF
few TRBJ1-4 NA TRBV6-5 TGTGCCAGCAGTTCCCGGACGTTACAAGAAAAACTGTTTTTT CASSSRTLQEKLFF
few TRBJ1-6 NA TRBV20-1 TGCAGTGCTAGGGGGGAGATTAATTCACCCCTCCACTTT CSARGEINSPLHF
NA TRBJ1-6 NA TRBV4-3 TGCGCCAGCAGCCAAGACGGGGGGGCGAGGAATTCACCCCTCCACTTT CASSQDGGARNSPLHF
NA TRBJ2-7 TRBD1 TRBV19 TGTGCCAGTAGTATCCAGCGTTCCGGGACAGCCTACGAGCAGTACTTC CASSIQRSGTAYEQYF
few TRBJ1-6 TRBD1 TRBV27 TGTGCCAGCAGTTGGGACAGATATTCACCCCTCCACTTT CASSWDRYSPLHF
NA TRBJ1-2 NA TRBV6-1 TGTGCCAGCGGAGAATATGGACTTTACGGGGGCTACACCTTC CASGEYGLYGGYTF
few TRBJ2-3 NA TRBV10-3 TGTGCCATCAGTGAGCCAGGTCATAGCACAGATACGCAGTATTTT CAISEPGHSTDTQYF